In this sample, the clone carrying this TCR beta chain turned up a few times. TCRdb used MiXCR to reprocess the PCR reads, holding one entry per CDR3 protein. The sample has roughly 320,000 distinct CDR3 sequences, about 23% seen once. These data belong to a study of molecular identifiers for immune sequencing clone quantification. For naive CD8 T cells, sorting used the CD8+CD4-CCR7+CD45RA+ phenotype. V shed 6 bases and J 5 bases; nucleotides not matched to a gene: 15. This CDR3 region has 16 residues. The genes are TRBV12-3 or TRBV12-4 and TRBJ2-7, with 8 bases aligning to TRBD1. What was sequenced was naive CD8+ T cells from blood, with Jurkat cell RNA spiked in. The subset here: FACS-sorted CD8+CD4-CCR7+CD45RA+ naive T cells. This receptor was obtained from a human donor in good health. Some libraries in this study had Jurkat cell RNA spiked in. This CDR3 reads CASSGTGTGYRHEQYF. The CDR3 DNA reads as TGTGCCAGCAGCGGGACAGGAACTGGGTATCGGCACGAGCAGTACTTC.